These 2 T cell receptor beta chains were all obtained from the same sample, sequenced in a study of molecular identifiers for immune sequencing clone quantification. Each CDR3 protein is one row after TCRdb ran MiXCR on the PCR reads. This table holds 70,000 to 95,000 distinct CDR3 sequences, roughly 20% found once. The specimen was naive CD8+ T cells from blood, with Jurkat cell RNA spiked in. Indicated subset: FACS-sorted CD8+CD4-CCR7+CD45RA+ naive T cells. Receptors were obtained from a human donor in good health. Some libraries in this study had Jurkat cell RNA spiked in.

As for this clonotype: A much larger clone differs by one base, so this may be a read error. The chain combines TRBV27 with TRBJ2-7, with TRBD2 matching over 9 bases. CDR3 length: 16 amino acids. Trimming cost V 5 bases and J 4 bases; bases outside gene matches: 12. Germline V gene sequence: CDR1 MNHEY, CDR2 SMNVEV (reference sequence). In DNA, the CDR3 is TGTGCCAGCAGTCTTCAAGGTGCGCGGGGGGGTTACGAGCAGTACTTC. Translation gives CASSLQGARGGYEQYF.

This clonotype was observed at least ten times. This chain links TRBV7-9 with TRBJ1-4, with TRBD1 matching 9 bases. Germline CDR1 is SEHNR and CDR2 is FQNEAQ (reference sequence). CDR3 length: 16 residues. Germline trimming cut 5 bases from V and 5 bases from J; bases unmatched to any gene: 9. CDR3: CASSGTGTFRNEKLFF. The CDR3 DNA follows: TGTGCCAGCAGCGGGACAGGGACGTTCCGAAATGAAAAACTGTTTTTT.